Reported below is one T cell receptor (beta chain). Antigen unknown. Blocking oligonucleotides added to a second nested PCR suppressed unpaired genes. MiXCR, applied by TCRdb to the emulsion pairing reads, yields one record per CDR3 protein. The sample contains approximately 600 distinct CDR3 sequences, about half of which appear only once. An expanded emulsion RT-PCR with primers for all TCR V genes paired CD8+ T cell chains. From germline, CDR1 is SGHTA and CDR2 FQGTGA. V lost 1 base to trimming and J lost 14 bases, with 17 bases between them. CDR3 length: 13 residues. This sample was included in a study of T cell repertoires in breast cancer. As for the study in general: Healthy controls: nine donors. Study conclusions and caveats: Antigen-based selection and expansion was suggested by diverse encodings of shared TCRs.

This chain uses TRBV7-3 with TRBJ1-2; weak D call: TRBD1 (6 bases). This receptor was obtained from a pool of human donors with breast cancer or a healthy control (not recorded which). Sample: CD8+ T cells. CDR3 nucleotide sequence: TGTGCCAGCAGCTTAAACGGGGGCGATGGAGAAACCTTC. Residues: CASSLNGGDGETF.